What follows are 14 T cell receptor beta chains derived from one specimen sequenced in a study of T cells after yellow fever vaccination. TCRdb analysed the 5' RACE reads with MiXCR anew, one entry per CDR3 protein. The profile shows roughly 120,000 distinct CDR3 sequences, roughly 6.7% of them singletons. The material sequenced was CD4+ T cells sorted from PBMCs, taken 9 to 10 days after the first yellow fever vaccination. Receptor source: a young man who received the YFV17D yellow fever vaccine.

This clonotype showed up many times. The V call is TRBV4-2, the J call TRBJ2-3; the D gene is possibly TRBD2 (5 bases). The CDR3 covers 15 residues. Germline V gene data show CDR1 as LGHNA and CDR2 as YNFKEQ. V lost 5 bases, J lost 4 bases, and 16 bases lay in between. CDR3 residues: CASSFRTGLADTQYF. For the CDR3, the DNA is TGTGCCAGCAGCTTCCGCACGGGGTTGGCAGATACGCAGTATTTT.

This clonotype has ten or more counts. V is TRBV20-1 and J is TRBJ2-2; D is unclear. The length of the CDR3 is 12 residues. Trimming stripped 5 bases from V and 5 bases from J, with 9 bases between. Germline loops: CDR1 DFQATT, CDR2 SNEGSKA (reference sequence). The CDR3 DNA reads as TGCAGTGCTCCAACGGATACCGGGGAGCTGTTTTTT. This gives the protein CSAPTDTGELFF.

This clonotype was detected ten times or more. DNA for the CDR3: TGTGCCAGCAGCCAAAATAGCGGGGGGGCCTACGAGCAGTACTTC. Its protein product is CASSQNSGGAYEQYF. The chain joins TRBV3-1 to TRBJ2-7; 11 nucleotides align to TRBD2. Germline V gene data show CDR1 as LGHDT and CDR2 as YNNKEL (reference sequence). V dropped 2 bases and J dropped 2; count of bases not matched to a gene: 2. The CDR3 consists of 15 residues.

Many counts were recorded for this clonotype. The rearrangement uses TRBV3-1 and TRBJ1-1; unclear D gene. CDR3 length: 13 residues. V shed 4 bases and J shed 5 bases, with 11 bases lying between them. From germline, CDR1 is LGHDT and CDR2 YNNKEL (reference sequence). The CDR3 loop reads CASSPSERTEAFF. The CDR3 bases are TGTGCCAGCAGCCCCTCTGAGAGGACTGAAGCTTTCTTT.

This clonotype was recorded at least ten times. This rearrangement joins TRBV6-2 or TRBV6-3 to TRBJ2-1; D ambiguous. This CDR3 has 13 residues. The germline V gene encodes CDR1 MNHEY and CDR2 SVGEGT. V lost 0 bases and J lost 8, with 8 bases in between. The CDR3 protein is CASSYSLVDEQFF. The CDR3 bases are TGTGCCAGCAGTTACTCTCTGGTGGATGAGCAGTTCTTC.

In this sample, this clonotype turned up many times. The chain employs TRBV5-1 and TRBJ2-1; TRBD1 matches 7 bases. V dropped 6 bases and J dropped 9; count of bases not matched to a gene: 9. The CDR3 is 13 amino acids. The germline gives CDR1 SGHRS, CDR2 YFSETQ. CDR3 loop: CASKITGVAEQFF. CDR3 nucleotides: TGCGCCAGCAAAATTACAGGGGTTGCTGAGCAGTTCTTC.

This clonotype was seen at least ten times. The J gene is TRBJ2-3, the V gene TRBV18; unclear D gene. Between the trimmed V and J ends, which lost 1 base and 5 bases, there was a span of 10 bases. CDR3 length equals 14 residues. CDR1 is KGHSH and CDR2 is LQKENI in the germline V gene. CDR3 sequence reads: CASSPLAIGDTQYF. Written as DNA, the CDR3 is TGTGCCAGCTCACCACTGGCAATCGGAGATACGCAGTATTTT.

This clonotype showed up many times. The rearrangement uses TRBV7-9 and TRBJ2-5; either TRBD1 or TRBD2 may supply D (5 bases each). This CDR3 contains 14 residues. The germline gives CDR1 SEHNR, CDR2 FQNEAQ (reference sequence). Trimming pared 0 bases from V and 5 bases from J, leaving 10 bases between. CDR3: CASSLARDRETQYF. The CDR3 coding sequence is TGTGCCAGCAGCTTAGCCAGGGACCGGGAGACCCAGTACTTC.

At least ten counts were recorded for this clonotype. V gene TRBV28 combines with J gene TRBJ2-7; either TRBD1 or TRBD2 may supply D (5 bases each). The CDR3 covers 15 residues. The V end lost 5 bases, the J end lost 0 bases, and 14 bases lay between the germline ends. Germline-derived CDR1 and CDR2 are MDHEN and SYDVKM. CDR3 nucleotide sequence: TGTGCCAGCAGTACCTCGGCTGGGGGCTCCTACGAGCAGTACGTC. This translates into CASSTSAGGSYEQYV.

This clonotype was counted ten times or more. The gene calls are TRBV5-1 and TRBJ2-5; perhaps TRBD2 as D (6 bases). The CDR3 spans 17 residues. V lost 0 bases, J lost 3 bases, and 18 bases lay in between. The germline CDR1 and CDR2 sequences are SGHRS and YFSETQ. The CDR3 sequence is CASSLEHGRGDEETQYF. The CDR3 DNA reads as TGCGCCAGCAGCTTGGAACATGGGCGGGGAGACGAAGAGACCCAGTACTTC.

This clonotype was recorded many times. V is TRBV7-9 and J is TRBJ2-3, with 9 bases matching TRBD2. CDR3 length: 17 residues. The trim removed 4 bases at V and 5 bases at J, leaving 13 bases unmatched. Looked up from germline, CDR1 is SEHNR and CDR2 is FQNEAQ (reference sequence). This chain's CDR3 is CASSSPPGRGGLDTQYF. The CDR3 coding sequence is TGTGCCAGCAGCTCCCCCCCCGGGCGGGGGGGTCTAGATACGCAGTATTTT.

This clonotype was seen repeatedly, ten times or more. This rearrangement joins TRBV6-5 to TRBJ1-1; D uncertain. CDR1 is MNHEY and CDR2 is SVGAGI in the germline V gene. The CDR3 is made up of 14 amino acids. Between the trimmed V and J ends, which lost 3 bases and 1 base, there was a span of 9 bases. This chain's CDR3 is CASSYRWSNTEAFF. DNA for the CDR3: TGTGCCAGCAGTTATAGGTGGTCGAACACTGAAGCTTTCTTT.

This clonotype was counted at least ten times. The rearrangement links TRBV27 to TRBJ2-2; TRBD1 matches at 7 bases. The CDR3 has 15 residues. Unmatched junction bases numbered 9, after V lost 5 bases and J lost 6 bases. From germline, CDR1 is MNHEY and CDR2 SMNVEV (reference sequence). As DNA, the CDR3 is TGTGCCAGCAGTCCCCGTCCCGACAGGGCCGGGGAGCTGTTTTTT. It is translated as CASSPRPDRAGELFF.

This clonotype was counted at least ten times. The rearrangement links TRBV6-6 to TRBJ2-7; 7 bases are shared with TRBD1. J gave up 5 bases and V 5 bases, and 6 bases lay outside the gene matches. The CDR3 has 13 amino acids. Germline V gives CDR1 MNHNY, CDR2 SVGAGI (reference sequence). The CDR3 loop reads CASSPRTGNEQYV. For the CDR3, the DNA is TGTGCCAGCAGTCCCCGGACAGGAAACGAGCAGTACGTC.